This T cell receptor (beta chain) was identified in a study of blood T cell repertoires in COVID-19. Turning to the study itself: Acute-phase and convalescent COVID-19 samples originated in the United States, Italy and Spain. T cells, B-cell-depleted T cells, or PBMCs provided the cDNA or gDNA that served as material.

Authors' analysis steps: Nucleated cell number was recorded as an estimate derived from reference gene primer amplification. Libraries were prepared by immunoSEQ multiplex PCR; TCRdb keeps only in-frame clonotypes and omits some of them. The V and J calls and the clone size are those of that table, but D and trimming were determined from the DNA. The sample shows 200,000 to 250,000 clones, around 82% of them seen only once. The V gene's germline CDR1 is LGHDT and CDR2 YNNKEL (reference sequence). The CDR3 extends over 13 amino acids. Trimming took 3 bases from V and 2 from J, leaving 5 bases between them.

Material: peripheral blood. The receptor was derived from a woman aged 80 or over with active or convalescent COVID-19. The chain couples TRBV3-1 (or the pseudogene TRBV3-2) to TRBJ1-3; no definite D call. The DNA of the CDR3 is TGTGCCAGCAGCCATGACACTGGAAACACCATATATTTT. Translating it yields CASSHDTGNTIYF.